What follows describes a single T cell receptor (beta chain). It has no known antigen specificity. No base quality information exists; no much larger clone differs at one position. This sample was taken from a study of blood T cell repertoires in COVID-19 (TCRdb year 2020). Background on the whole study: Collaborator samples came from the United States, Italy and Spain and covered acute and convalescent phases of COVID-19. The repertoires were released in a freely available public database meant as a resource for research on the immune response to SARS-CoV-2. Where available, HLA class I and class II types were taken from metadata supplied by the sample provider and were not determined by assay-based typing. The samples were drawn from two sources: the first 160 participants of the ongoing ImmuneRACE study, and 1,200 or so subjects contributed by 6 global collaborators. A de-identified subject ID, COVID-19 status, age in years and sex were almost always included in the sample metadata. The material from the prospective study consisted of cDNA or gDNA derived from T cells, B-cell-depleted T cells, or PBMCs. Subjects who had been exposed to COVID-19, were actively infected with it, or had recovered from it provided the deeply sampled blood TCRbeta repertoires that made up the dataset.

The collaborating institutions used their own protocols to collect whole blood in K2EDTA tubes. For TCRbeta analysis, collaborator samples were shipped as frozen whole blood, as isolated PBMCs, or as DNA extracted from either sample type. What the research found in general, with its limitations: The quantity of clinical and demographic metadata differed by source and by participant and was supplied without curation.

The immunoSEQ Assay, a bias-controlled multiplex PCR, was used to amplify TCRbeta CDR3 regions from genomic DNA. The authors' pipeline ran thus. The number of nucleated cells in each sample was estimated from the amplification of reference gene primers within the assay. To quantify the absolute abundance of each unique TCRbeta CDR3 rearrangement, sequence reads were collapsed and filtered. For each sample, productive Simpson clonality was calculated as the square root of Simpson's diversity index across productive rearrangements. As stored in TCRdb, this immuneACCESS dataset retains in-frame rearrangements with V and J assigned. A fraction of the clones does not appear; measured against another copy, unresolved V genes explain less than half of the discrepancy, and the remainder lacks a known reason. The V and J calls and the clone size are those of that table, but D and trimming were determined from the DNA. The sample yields about 290,000 clones; about 85% were counted once. The ten largest clones capture 4% to 5% of the sample.

The junction shows trimming of 6 bases on V and 3 bases on J, plus 14 bases between the germline ends. Taken from cysteine to phenylalanine, the CDR3 has 14 residues. Only the CDR3 part of the read is kept: 42 bases, read in frame from the first base. The CDR1 and CDR2 encoded by the germline V gene are SGHDN and FVKESK. The chain links TRBV14 with TRBJ1-1; a weak D assignment points to TRBD1 (5 bases agree). This TCR derives from a woman aged 50 to 65 with active or convalescent COVID-19. The sample consisted of peripheral blood. The CDR3 protein sequence reads: CASRPTGSYTEAFF. The nucleotide sequence is TGTGCCAGCAGGCCTACAGGATCATACACTGAAGCTTTCTTT.